This T cell receptor (beta chain) was captured by sequencing in a study of T-cell memory formation after mild COVID-19. Broader study findings: Clones from the second wave (peaking day 37) had unconfirmed SARS-CoV-2 specificity.

MiXCR was run by TCRdb on the 5' RACE reads, yielding one entry per CDR3 protein. The sample has approximately 480,000 distinct CDR3 sequences; 18% are singletons. This clonotype was detected many times. Antigen: not known. Per the germline V gene, CDR1 is SGHTA and CDR2 is FQGNSA. J was trimmed by 0 bases and V by 3 bases; bases with no gene match: 3. The CDR3 length is 15 residues. The chain links TRBV7-2 to TRBJ1-2; 8 nucleotides line up with TRBD1. The sample taken for sequencing was PBMCs or a T cell subset sorted from them (not recorded which). The clonotype originates from an adult woman who had mild COVID-19 (a few samples of this study predate the infection). Cell type and time point are not known. The CDR3 DNA follows: TGTGCCAGCAGCTTGTGGACAGGGCCTAACTATGGCTACACCTTC. Its translation is CASSLWTGPNYGYTF.